This T cell receptor (beta chain) is drawn from a study of T-cell reconstitution after alpha-beta-depleted transplantation in children. Findings and caveats of the study: Fresh T-cell production supplied most of the T-cell counts and diversity seen one year after transplant. There were some patients whose high TCRbeta diversity at day 60 came from surviving recipient T cells and thymic progenitors.

Trimming took off 0 bases at V and 8 bases at J, with 17 bases between the two ends. Germline CDR1 and CDR2: MGHRA and YSYEKL. This CDR3 comprises 16 residues. On this clonotype: What it recognizes is unknown.

This sample's TCRbeta library carried unique molecular identifier barcodes. TCRdb reanalysed the PCR reads using MiXCR and keeps one entry per CDR3 protein. The sample lists about 830,000 distinct CDR3 sequences, roughly 15% occurring once. Source: PBMCs, mostly from graft donor cells, taken 360 days after TCRalphabeta/CD19-depleted stem cell transplant. The chain is built from TRBV4-1 and TRBJ2-1; D possibly corresponds to TRBD2 (5 bases). This TCR came from a male patient aged 10-17 years who had a stem cell transplant for acute lymphoblastic leukemia, so the T cells may come from the graft donor. The CDR3 spells CASSQERLATLYEQFF. CDR3 bases: TGCGCCAGCAGCCAAGAACGCCTAGCAACCCTCTATGAGCAGTTCTTC.